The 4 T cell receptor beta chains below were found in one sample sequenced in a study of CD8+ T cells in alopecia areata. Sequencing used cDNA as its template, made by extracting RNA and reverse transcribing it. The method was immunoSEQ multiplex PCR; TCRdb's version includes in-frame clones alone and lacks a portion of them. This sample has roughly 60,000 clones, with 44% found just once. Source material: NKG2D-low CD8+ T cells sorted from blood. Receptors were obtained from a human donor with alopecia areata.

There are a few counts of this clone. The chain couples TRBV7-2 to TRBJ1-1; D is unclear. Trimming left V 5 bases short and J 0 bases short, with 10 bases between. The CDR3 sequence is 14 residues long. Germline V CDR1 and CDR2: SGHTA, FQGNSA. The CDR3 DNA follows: TGTGCCAGCAGCCCCCGTTTCGTGAACACTGAAGCTTTCTTT. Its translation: CASSPRFVNTEAFF.

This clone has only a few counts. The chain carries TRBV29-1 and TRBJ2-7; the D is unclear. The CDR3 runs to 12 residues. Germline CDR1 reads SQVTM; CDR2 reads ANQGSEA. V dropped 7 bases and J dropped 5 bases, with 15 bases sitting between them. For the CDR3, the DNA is TGCAGCGCATACACTACGACGGACGAGCAGTACTTC. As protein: CSAYTTTDEQYF.

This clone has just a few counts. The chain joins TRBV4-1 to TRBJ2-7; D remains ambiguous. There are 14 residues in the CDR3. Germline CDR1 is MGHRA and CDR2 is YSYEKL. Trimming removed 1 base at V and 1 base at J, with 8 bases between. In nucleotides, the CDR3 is TGCGCCAGCAGCCAAGGAGAGACTTCCTACGAGCAGTACTTC. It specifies CASSQGETSYEQYF.

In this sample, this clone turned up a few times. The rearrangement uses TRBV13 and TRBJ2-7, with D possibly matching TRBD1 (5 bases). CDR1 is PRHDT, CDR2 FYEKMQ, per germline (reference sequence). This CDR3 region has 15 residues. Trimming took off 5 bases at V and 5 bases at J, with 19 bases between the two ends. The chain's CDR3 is CASSTRQLPVNEQYF. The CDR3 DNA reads TGTGCCAGCAGCACCCGACAGCTCCCCGTGAACGAGCAGTACTTC. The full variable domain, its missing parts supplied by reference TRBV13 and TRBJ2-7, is AAGVIQSPRHLIKEKRETATLKCYPIPRHDTVYWYQQGPGQDPQFLISFYEKMQSDKGSIPDRFSAQQFSDYHSELNMSSLELGDSALYFCASSTRQLPVNEQYFGPGTRLTVT.